This T cell receptor (beta chain) emerged from a study of T-cell reconstitution after alpha-beta-depleted transplantation in children. Study-wide results and caveats: A year had passed since transplant, and T-cell counts and diversity by then came mostly from newly produced T cells.

Researchers prepared the TCRbeta library using unique molecular identifiers, the study reports. Using its own MiXCR run on the PCR reads, TCRdb lists one record per CDR3 protein. This sample yields 600,000 to 700,000 distinct CDR3 sequences, of which around 13% are seen a single time; about 0.77% belongs to the top ten. In this sample, this clonotype turned up many times. The antigen is not known. Per germline, CDR1 MDHEN and CDR2 SYDVKM. The V gene lost 11 bases and the J gene lost 0 bases, with 20 bases spanning the gap. The CDR3 runs to 15 residues. The J gene is TRBJ2-7, the V gene TRBV28, with D possibly matching TRBD1 (6 bases). The sequence came from a girl aged 2 to 9 with congenital amegakaryocytic thrombocytopenia, due to receive a stem cell transplant. Material: PBMCs, obtained before TCRalphabeta/CD19-depleted stem cell transplant. CDR3: CASQEPGVSSYEQYF. CDR3 coding DNA: TGTGCCTCCCAAGAACCAGGGGTCAGCTCCTACGAGCAGTACTTC.